This T cell receptor beta chain was profiled in a study of blood T cells in healthy people across ages. The CDR3 is 15 residues long. Germline CDR1 is MDHEN and CDR2 is SYDVKM. V lost 5 bases, J lost 6 bases, and 10 bases stayed unmatched. Then a second PCR, running roughly 6 to 11 cycles, was carried out with a sample-barcoded 5' primer and a J-beta primer mix. TCRdb re-called the 5' RACE reads through MiXCR, storing one row per CDR3 protein. This table holds 750,000 to 950,000 distinct CDR3 sequences, almost 30% found once. Broader study findings: It was held that diversity estimates obtained from one million T cells represented underestimates. Whereas aged donors had fewer naive CD4+ cells, long-lived donors had more of them and higher diversity.

This clonotype was counted only a few times. As yet, its antigen is unknown. The data were also submitted as part of a second study, on T cells of mothers and their children.

This TCR was recovered from a woman aged 40 to 50 in good health. The sequenced material came from blood. The rearrangement joins TRBV28 to TRBJ2-4, with TRBD1 identical over 7 bases. The CDR3 reads CASSAATGSGNIQYF. DNA for the CDR3: TGTGCCAGCAGTGCCGCGACAGGGTCGGGAAACATTCAGTACTTC. Looking up the rest from reference TRBV28 and TRBJ2-4 gives the full variable domain: DVKVTQSSRYLVKRTGEKVFLECVQDMDHENMFWYRQDPGLGLRLIYFSYDVKMKEKGDIPEGYSVSREKKERFSLILESASTNQTSMYLCASSAATGSGNIQYFGAGTRLSVL.